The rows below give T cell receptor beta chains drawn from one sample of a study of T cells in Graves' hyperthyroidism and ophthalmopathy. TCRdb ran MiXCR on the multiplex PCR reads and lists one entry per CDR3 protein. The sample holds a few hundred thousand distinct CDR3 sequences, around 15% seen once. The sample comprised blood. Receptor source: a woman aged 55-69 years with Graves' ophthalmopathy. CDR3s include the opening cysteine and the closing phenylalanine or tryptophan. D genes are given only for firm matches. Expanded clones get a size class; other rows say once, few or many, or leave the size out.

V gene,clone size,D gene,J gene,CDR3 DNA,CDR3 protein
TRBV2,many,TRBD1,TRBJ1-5,TGTGCCAGCTCCGGGACAGGGGGCAATCAGCCCCAGCATTTT,CASSGTGGNQPQHF
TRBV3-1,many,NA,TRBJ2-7,TGTGCCAGCAGCCAAGGCGCCTCCTACGAGCAGTACTTC,CASSQGASYEQYF
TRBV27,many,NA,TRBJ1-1,TGTGCCAGCAGCCAGGGTAGGGGCACTGAAGCTTTCTTT,CASSQGRGTEAFF
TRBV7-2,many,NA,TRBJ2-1,TGTGCCAGCAGCAAGCCCGAGGTGGGAAGTATGGATGAGCAGTTCTTC,CASSKPEVGSMDEQFF
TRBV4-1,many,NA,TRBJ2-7,TGCGCCAGCAGCCACCGTGGGGGGTACGAGCAGTACTTC,CASSHRGGYEQYF
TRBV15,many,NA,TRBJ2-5,TGTGCCACCAGCAGAGGCCCGGGGGCGGGAGAGACCCAGTACTTC,CATSRGPGAGETQYF
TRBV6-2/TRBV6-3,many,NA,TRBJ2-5,TGTGCCAGCAGTTACCATCAACAGGGAAAAGAGACCCAGTACTTC,CASSYHQQGKETQYF
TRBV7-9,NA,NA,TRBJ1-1,TGTGCCAGCAGCCACGATCGACAGGACCCCACTGAAGCTTTCTTT,CASSHDRQDPTEAFF
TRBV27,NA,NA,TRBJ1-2,TGTGCCAGCAGTTTGGGACCAGGGGCTAACTATGGCTACACCTTC,CASSLGPGANYGYTF
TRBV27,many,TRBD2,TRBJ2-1,TGTGCCAGCAGTACTCGACTAGCGGGCGCCCTAGAAGCGGGGAATGAGCAGTTCTTC,CASSTRLAGALEAGNEQFF
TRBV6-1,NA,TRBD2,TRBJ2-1,TGTGCCAGCAGTGCCCTAGCGGGAGGAGGCTCCTACAATGAGCAGTTCTTC,CASSALAGGGSYNEQFF
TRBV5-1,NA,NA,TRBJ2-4,TGCGCCAGCAGCTTGGGGCAGAGAGCCAAAAACATTCAGTACTTC,CASSLGQRAKNIQYF
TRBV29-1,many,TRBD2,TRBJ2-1,TGCAGCGTATCCGGGACTAGCGGGAGGGGGCTTAAAGAGCAGTTCTTC,CSVSGTSGRGLKEQFF
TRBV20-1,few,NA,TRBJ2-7,TGCAGTGCCAGGGACGCCCCTCAGCAGTACTTC,CSARDAPQQYF
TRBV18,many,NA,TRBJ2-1,TGTGCCAGCTCACCAAGAAACACCCGTCCAAGCAATGAGCAGTTCTTC,CASSPRNTRPSNEQFF